This T cell receptor beta chain emerged from a study of T-cell memory formation after mild COVID-19. General study results and limits: Clones contracting across day 15 to 85 had a balanced CD4/CD8 profile; later expanding clones leaned CD4+. CD4+ contracting clones were mainly CM and EM; CD8+ ones, EMRA.

The TCR alpha and TCR beta cDNA libraries, bearing sample barcodes and UMIs, were generated by 5'RACE using constant-segment primers. Via MiXCR, TCRdb re-called the 5' RACE reads, giving one row per CDR3 protein. Of about 390,000 distinct CDR3 sequences listed, more than 15% were seen once; the top ten hold 20% to 25%. This clonotype occurred a few times. What it binds is unknown. The sequence was obtained from a man younger than 35 who had mild COVID-19 (a few samples of this study predate the infection). Cell type and time point are not known. The sequencing sample was made of PBMCs or a T cell subset sorted from them (not recorded which).

In DNA, the CDR3 is TGTGCCAGTTACAGAGGCAATCAGCCCCAGCATTTT. This encodes CASYRGNQPQHF. The V call is TRBV28, the J call TRBJ1-5; the D is unclear. CDR3 size: 12 residues. Germline CDR1 and CDR2: MDHEN and SYDVKM. With 9 bases removed from V and 2 bases from J, the gap between germline ends came to 8 bases. Using reference TRBV28 and TRBJ1-5 for the parts outside the CDR3, the full variable domain is DVKVTQSSRYLVKRTGEKVFLECVQDMDHENMFWYRQDPGLGLRLIYFSYDVKMKEKGDIPEGYSVSREKKERFSLILESASTNQTSMYLCASYRGNQPQHFGDGTRLSIL.